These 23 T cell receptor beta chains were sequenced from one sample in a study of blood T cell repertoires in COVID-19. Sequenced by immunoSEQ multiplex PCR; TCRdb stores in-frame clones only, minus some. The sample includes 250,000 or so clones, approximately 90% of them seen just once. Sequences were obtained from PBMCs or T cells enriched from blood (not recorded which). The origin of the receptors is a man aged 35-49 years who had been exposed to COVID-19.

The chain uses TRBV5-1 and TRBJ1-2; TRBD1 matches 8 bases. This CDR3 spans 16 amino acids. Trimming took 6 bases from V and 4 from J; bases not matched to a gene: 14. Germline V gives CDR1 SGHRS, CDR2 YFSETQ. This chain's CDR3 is CASTIGQGARFYGYTF. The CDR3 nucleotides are TGCGCCAGCACCATCGGGCAGGGGGCAAGGTTCTATGGCTACACCTTC.

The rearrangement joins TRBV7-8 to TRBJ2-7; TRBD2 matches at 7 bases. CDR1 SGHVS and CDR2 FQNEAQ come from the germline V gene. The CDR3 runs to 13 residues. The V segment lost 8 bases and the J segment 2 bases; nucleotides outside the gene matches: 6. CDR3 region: CASSIGGAYEQYF. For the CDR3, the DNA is TGTGCCAGCTCGATTGGGGGGGCCTACGAGCAGTACTTC.

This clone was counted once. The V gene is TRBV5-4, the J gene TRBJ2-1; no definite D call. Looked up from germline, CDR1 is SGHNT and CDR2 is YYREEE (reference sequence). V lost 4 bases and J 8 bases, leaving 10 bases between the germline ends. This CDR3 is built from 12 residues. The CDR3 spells CASSSTSDEQFF. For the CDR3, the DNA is TGTGCCAGCAGCAGTACGAGTGATGAGCAGTTCTTC.

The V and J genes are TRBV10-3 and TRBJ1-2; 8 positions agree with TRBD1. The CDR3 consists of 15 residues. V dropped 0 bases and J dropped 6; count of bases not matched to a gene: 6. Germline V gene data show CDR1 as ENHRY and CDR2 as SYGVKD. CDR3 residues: CAISESRTGGDGYTF. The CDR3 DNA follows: TGTGCCATCAGTGAGTCGCGCACAGGGGGAGATGGCTACACCTTC.

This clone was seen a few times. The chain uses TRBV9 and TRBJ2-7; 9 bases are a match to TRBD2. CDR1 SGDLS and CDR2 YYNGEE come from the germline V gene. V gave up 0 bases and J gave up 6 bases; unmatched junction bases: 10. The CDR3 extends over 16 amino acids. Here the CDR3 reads CASSVAGAGGIREQYF. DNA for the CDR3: TGTGCCAGCAGCGTAGCAGGCGCGGGAGGGATTCGCGAGCAGTACTTC.

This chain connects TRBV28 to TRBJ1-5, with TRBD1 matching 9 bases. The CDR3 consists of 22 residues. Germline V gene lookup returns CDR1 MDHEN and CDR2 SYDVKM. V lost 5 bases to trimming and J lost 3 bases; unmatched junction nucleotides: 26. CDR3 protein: CASSLDQGYRGLRELANQPQHF. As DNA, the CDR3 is TGTGCCAGCAGTCTCGACCAGGGATACAGGGGGCTCAGGGAATTGGCCAATCAGCCCCAGCATTTT.

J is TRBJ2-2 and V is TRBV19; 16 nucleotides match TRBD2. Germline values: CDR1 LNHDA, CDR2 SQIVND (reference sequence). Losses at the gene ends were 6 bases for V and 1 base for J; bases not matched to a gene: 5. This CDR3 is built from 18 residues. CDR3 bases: TGTGCCAGTAGGGGACTAGCGGGAGGGTGGTGGAACACCGGGGAGCTGTTTTTT. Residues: CASRGLAGGWWNTGELFF.

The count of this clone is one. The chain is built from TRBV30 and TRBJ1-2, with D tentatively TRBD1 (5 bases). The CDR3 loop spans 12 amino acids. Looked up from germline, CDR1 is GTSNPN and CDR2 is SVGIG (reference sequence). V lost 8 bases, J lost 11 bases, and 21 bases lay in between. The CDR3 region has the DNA TGTGCCAGTCGGGGGATGCATTCGGAATACACCTTC. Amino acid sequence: CASRGMHSEYTF.

The CDR3: CASSQSPVQQMNTEAFF. CDR3 sequence (DNA): TGCGCCAGCAGTCAATCCCCCGTACAGCAAATGAACACTGAAGCTTTCTTT. V is TRBV23-1 and J is TRBJ1-1; D remains ambiguous. TRBV23-1 is annotated as an ORF whose role is uncertain. CDR3 length: 17 residues. The ends were cut back, 0 bases at V and 0 bases at J, with 14 bases in the middle.

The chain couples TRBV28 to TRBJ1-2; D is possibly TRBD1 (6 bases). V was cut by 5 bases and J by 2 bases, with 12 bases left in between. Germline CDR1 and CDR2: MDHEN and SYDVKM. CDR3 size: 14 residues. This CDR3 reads CASSTGTQNYGYTF. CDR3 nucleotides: TGTGCCAGCAGTACCGGGACACAGAACTATGGCTACACCTTC.

This chain's CDR3 is CSASTGGPSTDTQYF. The CDR3 DNA follows: TGCAGTGCTAGTACGGGCGGGCCGAGCACAGATACGCAGTATTTT. This chain uses TRBV20-1 with TRBJ2-3; tentatively, D is TRBD2 (5 bases). Deletions cut 3 bases from V and 0 bases from J, with 13 bases between. The CDR3 runs 15 residues. Germline CDR1 is DFQATT and CDR2 is SNEGSKA (reference sequence).

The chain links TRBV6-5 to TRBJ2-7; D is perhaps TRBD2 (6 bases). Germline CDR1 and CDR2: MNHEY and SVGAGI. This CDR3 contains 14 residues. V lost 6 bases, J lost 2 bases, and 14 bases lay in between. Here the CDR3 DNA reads TGTGCCAGCAGGAGGGGATCGGGGGCCTACGAGCAGTACTTC. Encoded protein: CASRRGSGAYEQYF.

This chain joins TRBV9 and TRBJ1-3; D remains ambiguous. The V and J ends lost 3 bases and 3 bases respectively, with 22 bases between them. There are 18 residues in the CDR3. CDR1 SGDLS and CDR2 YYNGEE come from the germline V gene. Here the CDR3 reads CASSADRVGFGNGNTIYF. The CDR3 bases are TGTGCCAGCAGCGCGGACCGGGTTGGGTTCGGGAATGGAAACACCATATATTTT.

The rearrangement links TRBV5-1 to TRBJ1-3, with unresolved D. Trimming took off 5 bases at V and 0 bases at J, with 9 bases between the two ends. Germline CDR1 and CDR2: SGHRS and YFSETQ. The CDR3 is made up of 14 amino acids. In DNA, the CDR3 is TGCGCCAGCAGGGAAACAGTCTCTGGAAACACCATATATTTT. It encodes CASRETVSGNTIYF.

The CDR3 coding sequence is TGTGCCAGCAGTGCTGATAAGTACGAGCAGGGGCCGGAAAGATCCGGGGAGCTGTTTTTT. Translating it yields CASSADKYEQGPERSGELFF. The rearrangement uses TRBV6-4 and TRBJ2-2, with a weak D call TRBD1 (6 bases). The germline V gene encodes CDR1 MRHNA and CDR2 SNTAGT. Trimming stripped 4 bases from V and 6 bases from J, with 30 bases between. The CDR3 contains 20 residues.

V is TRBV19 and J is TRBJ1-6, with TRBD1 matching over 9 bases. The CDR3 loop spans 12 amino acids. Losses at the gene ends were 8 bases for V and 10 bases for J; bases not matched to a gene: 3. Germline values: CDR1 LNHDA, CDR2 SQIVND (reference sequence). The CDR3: CASRTGDSPLHF. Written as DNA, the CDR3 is TGTGCCAGTCGGACAGGGGACTCACCCCTCCACTTT.

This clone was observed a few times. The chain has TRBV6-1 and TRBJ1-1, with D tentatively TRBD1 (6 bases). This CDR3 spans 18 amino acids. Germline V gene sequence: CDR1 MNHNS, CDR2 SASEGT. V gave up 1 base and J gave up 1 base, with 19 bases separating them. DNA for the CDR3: TGTGCCAGCAGTGAAGAGGAAAGCTTTAGGGGGTGGAACACTGAAGCTTTCTTT. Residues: CASSEEESFRGWNTEAFF.

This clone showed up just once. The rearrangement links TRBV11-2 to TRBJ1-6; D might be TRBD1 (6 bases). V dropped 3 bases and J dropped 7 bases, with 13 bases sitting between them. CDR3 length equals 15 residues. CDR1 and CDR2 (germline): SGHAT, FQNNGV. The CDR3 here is CASSFERGSNSPLHF. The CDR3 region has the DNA TGTGCCAGCAGCTTCGAAAGGGGGTCCAATTCACCCCTCCACTTT.

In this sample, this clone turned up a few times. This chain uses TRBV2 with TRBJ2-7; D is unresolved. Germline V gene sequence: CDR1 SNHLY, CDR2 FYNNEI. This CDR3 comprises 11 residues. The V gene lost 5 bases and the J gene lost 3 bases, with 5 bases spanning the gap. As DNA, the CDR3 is TGTGCCAGCAGTCCCGGCTACGAGCAGTACTTC. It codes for CASSPGYEQYF.

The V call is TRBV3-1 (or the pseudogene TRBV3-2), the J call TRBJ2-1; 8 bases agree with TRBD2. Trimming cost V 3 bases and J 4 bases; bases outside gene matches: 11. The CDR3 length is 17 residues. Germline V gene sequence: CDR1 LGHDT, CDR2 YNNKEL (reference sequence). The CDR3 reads CASSHGAMGLGYNEQFF. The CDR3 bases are TGTGCCAGCAGCCACGGGGCCATGGGACTAGGTTACAATGAGCAGTTCTTC.

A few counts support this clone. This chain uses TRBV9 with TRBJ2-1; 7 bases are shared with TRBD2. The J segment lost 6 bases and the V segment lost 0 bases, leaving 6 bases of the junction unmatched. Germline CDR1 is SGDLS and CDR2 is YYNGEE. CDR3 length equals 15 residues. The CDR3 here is CASSVVAGARNEQFF. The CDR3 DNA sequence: TGTGCCAGCAGCGTAGTGGCGGGAGCCCGCAATGAGCAGTTCTTC.

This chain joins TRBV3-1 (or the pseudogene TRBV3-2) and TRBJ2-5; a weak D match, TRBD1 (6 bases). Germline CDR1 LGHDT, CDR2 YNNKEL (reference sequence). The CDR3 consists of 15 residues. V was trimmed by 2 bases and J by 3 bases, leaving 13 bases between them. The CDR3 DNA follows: TGTGCCAGCAGCCAACTCGACAGGATTAAAGAGACCCAGTACTTC. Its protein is CASSQLDRIKETQYF.

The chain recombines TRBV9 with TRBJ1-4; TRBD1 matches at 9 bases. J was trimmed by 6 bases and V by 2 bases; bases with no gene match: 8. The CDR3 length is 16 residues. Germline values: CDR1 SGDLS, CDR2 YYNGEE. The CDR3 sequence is CASSVSGDREYEKLFF. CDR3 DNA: TGTGCCAGCAGCGTGTCGGGGGACAGGGAATATGAAAAACTGTTTTTT.